Here is one TCR beta chain with its context. What it binds is unknown. CDR3 length: 16 residues. V lost 4 bases and J 5 bases, leaving 22 bases between the germline ends. The sample originates from a study of T cell responses to AZD1222 COVID-19 vaccine. Profiled with immunoSEQ multiplex PCR; TCRdb holds only in-frame clones, not every one. The data show some 190,000 clones, around 88% seen once. Whole-study findings and limits: Along spike, vaccine-associated CD4 TCRs were found throughout, with dominance at 160-218 and 743-854. Without day 14 samples, only post-peak T cell repertoires were studied. Per reports, nearly half of all spike-specific TCRs target regions that are unmutated in variants.

This receptor was identified in an adult in good health. Sequencing used peripheral blood, obtained on day 0 of AZD1222 vaccination. The rearrangement uses TRBV5-3 and TRBJ2-7; D unclear. TRBV5-3 is sorted into the ORF group, with uncertain function. The CDR3 spells CARSVRRPGCYDEQYF. The CDR3 nucleotides read TGTGCCAGAAGCGTTCGCCGACCGGGTTGCTACGACGAGCAGTACTTC.